Listed here are 18 T cell receptor beta chains from one sample, sequenced in a study of T cells after yellow fever vaccination (dated by TCRdb to about 2019). The library was prepared using 5' RACE. Sequencing was carried out with an Illumina HiSeq 2500. TCRdb trimmed public reads at Q25 via fastp, called clones via MiXCR and kept in-frame beta chains. A single entry per CDR3 protein holds the most common genes and DNA from its merged rows. Within this sample are about 150,000 distinct CDR3 sequences, with approximately 6.6% of them counted one time only. Approximately 0.61% of the sample is in the top ten clones. The sample's treatment or condition label is to be understood as: live attenuated yellow fever vaccine strain. The specimen was CD4+ T cells sorted from PBMCs, collected 10 days after the yellow fever booster vaccination. These receptor sequences come from a young man who received the YFV17D yellow fever vaccine.

A note on this clonotype: A read error may be the cause here, since a much bigger clone is one base away. The J gene is TRBJ1-4, the V gene TRBV20-1, with TRBD1 matching over 8 bases. CDR3 size: 13 residues. Germline CDR1 is DFQATT and CDR2 is SNEGSKA (reference sequence). The CDR3 region has the DNA TGCAGTACTAGAGGTGGGACAGGCGAAAAACTGTTTTTT. As protein: CSTRGGTGEKLFF.

This clonotype was observed at least ten times. This rearrangement joins TRBV7-9 to TRBJ2-7, with 9 bases lining up with TRBD2. The junction had 6 bases not matched to a gene; V was cut back by 3 bases and J by 0 bases. This CDR3 has 16 residues. Germline CDR1 is SEHNR and CDR2 is FQNEAQ (reference sequence). CDR3 nucleotide sequence: TGTGCCAGCAGCTTTCGAGCGGGAGGCTTCTCCTACGAGCAGTACTTC. Translating gives CASSFRAGGFSYEQYF.

This clonotype was recorded many times. This chain joins TRBV24-1 and TRBJ2-3; no firm D call. V lost 4 bases and J lost 2, with 12 bases in between. In germline, CDR1 is KGHDR, CDR2 SFDVKD. The CDR3 is made up of 15 amino acids. For the CDR3, the DNA is TGTGCCACCAGTGACCCAGGCGCTATCACAGATACGCAGTATTTT. This encodes CATSDPGAITDTQYF.

Notes on this clonotype: Germline and junction disagree at one end, which may indicate a read error. The DNA for the CDR3 is TGTACCAGCAGTCCCATCGGGATTTTCAGTGAAAAACTGTTTTTT. It codes for CTSSPIGIFSEKLFF. The chain is built from TRBV6-2 or TRBV6-3 and TRBJ1-4; D not certain. The germline V gene encodes CDR1 MNHEY and CDR2 SVGEGT. The CDR3 consists of 15 residues.

As for this clonotype: Mismatch with germline at one junction end may stem from a read error. In DNA form, the CDR3 reads TGCTGTGCTCTCCGGACTAGCGGGAACCTATACAATGAGCAGTTCTTC. Translated: CCALRTSGNLYNEQFF. This sequence joins TRBV20-1 and TRBJ2-1, with TRBD2 identical over 12 bases. This CDR3 spans 16 amino acids. CDR1 and CDR2 from the germline V gene are DFQATT and SNEGSKA (reference sequence).

A note on this clonotype: This clone may be a read error of a much larger clone one base away. The genes are TRBV5-1 and TRBJ1-1, with TRBD1 as a possible D gene (5 bases). Per the germline V gene, CDR1 is SGHRS and CDR2 is YFSETQ. Trimming left V 3 bases short and J 13 bases short, with 22 bases between. The CDR3 has 14 amino acids. DNA for the CDR3: TGCGCCAGCAGCTCCGGGATGGAAGGGGCGAGCGATTTCTTT. This encodes CASSSGMEGASDFF.

Comment on this clonotype: A much larger clonotype is one base distant, so this may be a read error. The rearrangement links TRBV20-1 to TRBJ1-1; D unresolved. CDR3 length: 11 amino acids. CDR1 and CDR2 from the germline V gene are DFQATT and SNEGSKA (reference sequence). Trimming removed 0 bases at V and 3 bases at J, with 2 bases between. The CDR3 spells CSAREYTEAFF. CDR3 bases: TGCAGTGCTAGAGAGTACACTGAAGCTTTCTTT.

This clonotype was found many times. V gene TRBV12-3 or TRBV12-4 combines with J gene TRBJ2-5; tentatively, D is TRBD2 (6 bases). Trimming shortened V by 7 bases and J by 2 bases, and 8 bases separated the two germline ends. The CDR3 runs to 12 residues. The CDR3 nucleotides are TGTGCCAGCAAAGGGAGGCAAGAGACCCAGTACTTC. This sequence encodes CASKGRQETQYF.

This clonotype has ten or more counts. This rearrangement joins TRBV29-1 to TRBJ2-5; D is unclear. V lost 5 bases to trimming and J lost 5 bases, with 21 bases between them. Looked up from germline, CDR1 is SQVTM and CDR2 is ANQGSEA. The CDR3 consists of 15 residues. The CDR3 bases are TGCAGCGTTCTACCACCTCCGGGTGCTGGGGAGACCCAGTACTTC. This encodes CSVLPPPGAGETQYF.

This clonotype was observed many times. V usage is TRBV20-1 and J usage is TRBJ1-1; D gene unclear. V was trimmed by 8 bases and J by 11 bases, leaving 9 bases between them. The CDR3 is made up of 8 amino acids. Per germline, CDR1 DFQATT and CDR2 SNEGSKA (reference sequence). The chain's CDR3 is CSPERAFF. The CDR3 DNA reads as TGCAGTCCCGAGCGGGCTTTCTTT.

The sample holds a few counts of this clonotype. This chain uses TRBV19 with TRBJ2-1; 7 bases agree with TRBD1. The CDR3 loop spans 14 amino acids. V shed 6 bases and J 4 bases; nucleotides not matched to a gene: 6. Germline CDR1 reads LNHDA; CDR2 reads SQIVND (reference sequence). The CDR3 DNA reads TGTGCCAGTAGCAGACAGGGAGAGTACAATGAGCAGTTCTTC. Its protein product is CASSRQGEYNEQFF.

This clonotype was detected many times. This sequence joins TRBV28 and TRBJ1-1; a possible D gene is TRBD1 (5 bases). The V and J ends lost 5 bases and 4 bases respectively, with 8 bases between them. There are 12 residues in the CDR3. Germline-derived CDR1 and CDR2 are MDHEN and SYDVKM. For the CDR3, the DNA is TGTGCCAGCAGTCAGGGACTCACTGAAGCTTTCTTT. Protein: CASSQGLTEAFF.

This clonotype showed up many times. This chain connects TRBV6-5 to TRBJ2-1; D remains ambiguous. CDR3 size: 12 residues. In germline, CDR1 is MNHEY, CDR2 SVGAGI. Trimming pared 6 bases from V and 12 bases from J, leaving 15 bases between. The CDR3 loop is CASSTITSTQFF. The CDR3 region has the DNA TGTGCCAGCAGCACAATCACCAGTACGCAGTTCTTC.

Many counts were recorded for this clonotype. This sequence joins TRBV27 and TRBJ1-1, with 9 bases that match TRBD1. CDR3 length: 13 residues. Germline V gene data show CDR1 as MNHEY and CDR2 as SMNVEV (reference sequence). V shed 7 bases, J shed 11 bases, and the junction held 11 bases outside the gene matches. The CDR3 DNA reads TGTGCCAGCATGGGACAGGGCGGCGGTGGGGCTTTCTTT. The encoded protein is CASMGQGGGGAFF.

In its sample, this clonotype was seen many times. The genes are TRBV6-2 or TRBV6-3 and TRBJ2-1, with D perhaps TRBD1 (8 bases). Trimming stripped 6 bases from V and 7 bases from J, with 16 bases between. Looked up from germline, CDR1 is MNHEY and CDR2 is SVGEGT. The CDR3 has 14 amino acids. The CDR3 spells CASRTGGGLNEQFF. DNA for the CDR3: TGTGCCAGCAGAACAGGGGGGGGACTTAATGAGCAGTTCTTC.

This clonotype was seen only once. DNA of the CDR3: TGTGCCAGCAGCAGAACAGGGGTCCAAGAGACCCAGTACTTC. Translation gives CASSRTGVQETQYF. The chain joins TRBV7-8 to TRBJ2-5; TRBD1 aligns across 7 bases. This CDR3 is 14 amino acids long. Trimming cost V 5 bases and J 1 base; bases outside gene matches: 4. Germline V gene lookup returns CDR1 SGHVS and CDR2 FQNEAQ.

In its sample, this clonotype was seen many times. This chain links TRBV20-1 with TRBJ1-1; D unresolved. The V gene's germline CDR1 is DFQATT and CDR2 SNEGSKA (reference sequence). V was shortened by 6 bases and J by 3 bases, with 14 bases between the two germline ends. This CDR3 region has 13 residues. CDR3 DNA sequence: TGCAGTGCCCTGGCGTTTCTGGACACTGAAGCTTTCTTT. It codes for CSALAFLDTEAFF.

This rearrangement joins TRBV30 to TRBJ2-7; D assignment may be TRBD1 or TRBD2 (5 bases each). Germline lookup yields CDR1 GTSNPN and CDR2 SVGIG (reference sequence). Trimming stripped 4 bases from V and 1 base from J, with 17 bases between. This CDR3 spans 15 amino acids. The CDR3 bases are TGTGCCTGGAACCAACGGGGCTACCCTTCCTACGAGCAGTACTTC. Translation: CAWNQRGYPSYEQYF.